This is a list of T cell receptor beta chains from one sample in a study of CD8 T cells in ankylosing spondylitis. TCRdb reprocessed the 5' RACE reads via MiXCR and lists one record per CDR3 protein. The table includes fewer than 200,000 distinct CDR3 sequences, about 20% detected once. The sequencing sample was made of blood, either unsorted or a sorted T cell fraction (not recorded which). Receptors were obtained from a male donor aged 5 to 30 with ankylosing spondylitis or in good health (not recorded which). The CDR3 runs from the conserved cysteine through the conserved F or W. Each record gives: D gene, V gene, J gene, clone size, CDR3 protein, CDR3 DNA. A D gene is named only where the DNA matches it firmly. The size entry is marked missing in some rows and otherwise reads once, few, many or a size class.

TRBD2	TRBV7-9	TRBJ2-5	many	CASSWTSGSLETQYF	TGTGCCAGCAGCTGGACTAGCGGGAGCCTCGAGACCCAGTACTTC
NA	TRBV4-1	TRBJ2-2	few	CASSQKGGLNTGELFF	TGCGCCAGCAGCCAAAAGGGGGGACTGAACACCGGGGAGCTGTTTTTT
NA	TRBV7-6	TRBJ2-5	few	CASSLATRGTQYF	TGTGCCAGCAGCTTAGCTACGCGGGGGACCCAGTACTTC
NA	TRBV18	TRBJ1-1	many	CASSDFGMNTEAFF	TGTGCCAGCTCCGACTTCGGGATGAACACTGAAGCTTTCTTT
NA	TRBV13	TRBJ1-4	many	CASSLGPPTATNEKLFF	TGTGCCAGCAGCTTAGGCCCACCGACGGCAACTAATGAAAAACTGTTTTTT
TRBD1	TRBV6-2/TRBV6-3	TRBJ2-7	many	CASSQGQGLDF	TGTGCCAGCAGTCAAGGACAGGGGTTAGACTTC
TRBD2	TRBV7-6	TRBJ2-4	NA	CASSSTAGSIQYF	TGTGCCAGCAGCTCTACAGCGGGAAGCATTCAGTACTTC
NA	TRBV12-3/TRBV12-4	TRBJ1-5	many	CASSNSGNQPQHF	TGTGCCAGCAGCAACTCGGGCAATCAGCCCCAGCATTTT
NA	TRBV5-4	TRBJ1-2	many	CASSLRGRGYYGYTF	TGTGCCAGCAGCTTGCGCGGCAGGGGTTACTATGGCTACACCTTC
TRBD2	TRBV12-3/TRBV12-4	TRBJ2-1	many	CASSRYSGSYNEQFF	TGTGCCAGCAGCCGCTATAGCGGGAGCTACAATGAGCAGTTCTTC
NA	TRBV10-3	TRBJ2-5	many	CAISERAGYQETQYF	TGTGCCATCAGTGAGAGGGCGGGGTACCAAGAGACCCAGTACTTC
TRBD2	TRBV29-1	TRBJ2-2	many	CSGRLAAPGELFF	TGCAGCGGAAGACTAGCGGCTCCCGGGGAGCTGTTTTTT
TRBD2	TRBV24-1	TRBJ2-3	many	CATGRGVGTDTQYF	TGTGCCACCGGCCGGGGGGTTGGGACAGATACGCAGTATTTT